Following are 23 T cell receptor beta chains from one sample sequenced in a study of CD8+CD57+ T cells in acquired aplastic anemia. Using genomic DNA as the template, TCR beta VDJ and CDR3 profiling was carried out. TCRdb re-analysed the reads in MiXCR, keeping a single row per CDR3 protein. Here the sample spans around 170,000 distinct CDR3 sequences, 40% to 55% being singletons. The sequencing sample was made of sorted CD4+, CD8+, or CD8+CD57+ T cells (not recorded which) from PBMCs. Receptors were obtained from a human donor in good health.

A few counts support this clonotype. The chain has TRBV10-1 and TRBJ2-5, with 7 bases that match TRBD1. From germline, CDR1 is WNHNN and CDR2 SYGVQD (reference sequence). CDR3 size: 17 residues. Trimming took 6 bases from V and 2 from J; bases not matched to a gene: 15. CDR3: CASSSYPRQGRQETQYF. For the CDR3, the DNA is TGCGCCAGCAGCAGCTACCCTAGACAGGGACGGCAAGAGACCCAGTACTTC.

Many counts were recorded for this clonotype. The gene calls are TRBV7-3 and TRBJ2-1; D may match TRBD1 or TRBD2 (5 bases each). The CDR3 has 15 amino acids. Per germline, CDR1 SGHTA and CDR2 FQGTGA. Trimming left V 4 bases short and J 7 bases short, with 17 bases between. In DNA form, the CDR3 reads TGTGCCAGCAGCTCCTTGGGGGTGGGTTCGAATGAGCAGTTCTTC. Protein product: CASSSLGVGSNEQFF.

The chain carries TRBV7-4 and TRBJ2-3; no definite D call. Trimming cost V 1 base and J 0 bases, with 8 bases left between them. CDR1 and CDR2 (germline): SGHVT, SQSDAQ. The CDR3 is 15 amino acids. The CDR3 DNA reads TGTGCCAGCAGCTTAGTGGCGATCAGCACAGATACGCAGTATTTT. Protein sequence: CASSLVAISTDTQYF.

Regarding this clonotype: This may be a read error: a much more frequent sequence differs by one nucleotide. V usage is TRBV5-1 and J usage is TRBJ2-5; D not resolved. Trimming pared 1 base from V and 11 bases from J, leaving 21 bases between. The CDR3 runs to 15 residues. Germline-derived CDR1 and CDR2 are SGHRS and YFSETQ. The CDR3 bases are TGCGCCAGCAGCTTGTCTGTCAATCCTCTCAATGAGCAGTACTTC. Translating gives CASSLSVNPLNEQYF.

This rearrangement joins TRBV2 to TRBJ2-2; TRBD2 might be the D (5 bases). Germline assignment: CDR1 SNHLY and CDR2 FYNNEI. Between the trimmed V and J ends, which lost 9 bases and 4 bases, there was a span of 18 bases. The CDR3 runs to 15 residues. In nucleotides, the CDR3 is TGTGCCAGAAGCGAATCCGAAGGAGGCACCGGGGAGCTGTTTTTT. Its protein product is CARSESEGGTGELFF.

This clonotype was detected only once. This chain uses TRBV20-1 with TRBJ1-4, with a tentative D call TRBD1 (7 bases). The J call could be wrong; TRBJ2-4 is a better fit for the DNA end. Germline loops: CDR1 DFQATT, CDR2 SNEGSKA (reference sequence). The CDR3 is 16 amino acids. The CDR3 is CSVVGTAGGTKNIQYF. CDR3 nucleotides: TGCAGTGTAGTAGGGACAGCGGGCGGTACCAAAAACATTCAGTACTTC.

Comments on this clonotype: This sequence may be a read error, since a much larger clone differs from it by one base. The J gene is TRBJ2-7, the V gene TRBV20-1, with D tentatively TRBD2 (5 bases). The germline V gene has CDR1 DFQATT and CDR2 SNEGSKA (reference sequence). This CDR3 is 14 amino acids long. The CDR3, as DNA: TGCAGTGCTTGGGGAGATGGAATATCCTACGGGCAGTACTTC. This codes for CSAWGDGISYGQYF.

V usage is TRBV15 and J usage is TRBJ2-2, with 7 bases lining up with TRBD1. Germline assignment: CDR1 LNHNV and CDR2 YYDKDF (reference sequence). V shed 3 bases and J 7 bases; nucleotides not matched to a gene: 5. The CDR3 spans 14 residues. The CDR3 DNA sequence: TGTGCCACCAGCAGGGACAGGTCTGGCGGGGAGCTGTTTTTT. Translating it yields CATSRDRSGGELFF.

Only a few counts were recorded for this clonotype. The chain links TRBV24-1 to TRBJ2-2, with a weak D call TRBD1 (6 bases). Germline V gene lookup returns CDR1 KGHDR and CDR2 SFDVKD. This CDR3 contains 14 residues. Between the trimmed V and J ends, which lost 4 bases and 5 bases, there was a span of 10 bases. In nucleotides, the CDR3 is TGTGCCACCAGTGAACCAGGGGAAACCGGGGAGCTGTTTTTT. This encodes CATSEPGETGELFF.

This chain connects TRBV27 to TRBJ1-2; 7 bases match TRBD1. The CDR3 has 15 amino acids. The germline CDR1 and CDR2 sequences are MNHEY and SMNVEV (reference sequence). With V trimmed by 4 bases and J by 1 base, 6 bases remained unmatched. The CDR3 DNA sequence: TGTGCCAGCAGTTCTGGGGACAGCTTTAACTATGGCTACACCTTC. It is translated as CASSSGDSFNYGYTF.

This clonotype came up many times. Just one base apart from a much larger clone, this may be a read error. The rearrangement joins TRBV20-1 to TRBJ2-7; D gene ambiguous. The CDR3 runs to 12 residues. V was cut by 3 bases and J by 5 bases, with 11 bases left in between. Germline-derived CDR1 and CDR2 are DFQATT and SNEGSKA (reference sequence). DNA for the CDR3: TGCAGTGCTAGGGTGATAACCAACGAGCAGTACTTC. Its protein is CSARVITNEQYF.

The chain couples TRBV25-1 to TRBJ2-7, with D possibly matching TRBD1 (6 bases). This CDR3 has 14 amino acids. In germline, CDR1 is MGHDK, CDR2 SYGVNS. The V gene lost 3 bases and the J gene lost 5 bases, with 14 bases spanning the gap. CDR3 in DNA: TGTGCCAGCAGTGACTTCACCAGGGGAAACGAGCAGTACTTC. Translated: CASSDFTRGNEQYF.

The chain joins TRBV7-4 to TRBJ2-5, with a possible D match to TRBD1 (5 bases). Trimming pared 5 bases from V and 8 bases from J, leaving 9 bases between. Germline-derived CDR1 and CDR2 are SGHVT and SQSDAQ. The CDR3 runs 11 residues. The CDR3 spells CASSTTGTQYF. In DNA, the CDR3 is TGTGCCAGCAGCACCACAGGTACCCAGTACTTC.

With respect to this clonotype: The junction departs from the called germline gene at one end, perhaps through a read error. The chain is built from TRBV14 and TRBJ2-3, with 9 bases identical to TRBD1. The germline CDR1 and CDR2 sequences are SGHDN and FVKESK. The CDR3 is 16 residues long. DNA of the CDR3: TGTGCCAGCAGCCCCCCGGGACAGGGAGAGTCTGATACGCAGTATTTC. Translation: CASSPPGQGESDTQYF. Full variable domain (outside the CDR3, taken from reference TRBV14 and TRBJ2-3): EAGVTQFPSHSVIEKGQTVTLRCDPISGHDNLYWYRRVMGKEIKFLLHFVKESKQDESGMPNNRFLAERTGGTYSTLKVQPAELEDSGVYFCASSPPGQGESDTQYFGPGTRLTVL.

This clonotype occurred a few times. The rearrangement joins TRBV20-1 to TRBJ2-2; 7 bases match TRBD2. Unmatched junction bases numbered 10, after V lost 6 bases and J lost 6 bases. In germline, CDR1 is DFQATT, CDR2 SNEGSKA (reference sequence). CDR3 length: 14 residues. The CDR3, as DNA: TGCAGTGCCTCGGGGGGAGGGCGCGCCGGGGAGCTGTTTTTT. Its translation: CSASGGGRAGELFF.

Comments on this clonotype: Being one base from a much bigger clone, this may be a read error. The chain employs TRBV30 and TRBJ1-5, with no clear D. The germline V gene has CDR1 GTSNPN and CDR2 SVGIG (reference sequence). The CDR3 length is 12 residues. In DNA form, the CDR3 reads TGTGCCTGGAGCAGGAGCAGTCAGCCCCAGCATTTT. The encoded protein is CAWSRSSQPQHF.

This clonotype was detected only a few times. This chain connects TRBV19 to TRBJ1-5; a possible D gene is TRBD1 (5 bases). This CDR3 has 15 amino acids. Trimming took 3 bases from V and 4 from J, leaving 13 bases between them. Germline V gene sequence: CDR1 LNHDA, CDR2 SQIVND (reference sequence). CDR3 in DNA: TGTGCCAGTAGTATGGGACCAAACGGGAATCAGCCCCAGCATTTT. Its translation is CASSMGPNGNQPQHF.

This clonotype has a count of ten or more. This chain links TRBV7-2 with TRBJ1-1; possibly TRBD1 for D (5 bases). The V end was cut by 2 bases, the J end by 7 bases, with 11 bases between. The V gene's germline CDR1 is SGHTA and CDR2 FQGNSA. The CDR3 runs to 13 residues. CDR3 loop: CASSLQGPNEAFF. The CDR3 bases are TGTGCCAGCAGCTTACAGGGTCCAAATGAAGCTTTCTTT.

This clonotype was recorded a few times. V and J are TRBV2 and TRBJ2-5; 12 bases agree with TRBD1. CDR1 and CDR2 from the germline V gene are SNHLY and FYNNEI. The CDR3 totals 18 residues. J lost 0 bases, V lost 5 bases, and 10 bases had no gene match. The CDR3 region is CASSSRDRGRINQETQYF. CDR3 DNA sequence: TGTGCCAGCAGTAGCCGGGACAGGGGGCGCATCAACCAAGAGACCCAGTACTTC.

This clonotype has ten or more counts. The chain carries TRBV19 and TRBJ1-2; D unclear. Trimming shortened V by 1 base and J by 5 bases, and 20 bases separated the two germline ends. The germline V gene encodes CDR1 LNHDA and CDR2 SQIVND (reference sequence). The CDR3 spans 17 residues. CDR3 region: CASSIVGSGGPRYGYTF. CDR3 sequence (DNA): TGTGCCAGTAGTATAGTGGGCTCGGGTGGCCCGAGATATGGCTACACCTTC.

With respect to this clonotype: Possible read error: a much larger clone is one base away. The genes are TRBV12-3 or TRBV12-4 and TRBJ2-2; unclear D gene. V lost 1 base to trimming and J lost 7 bases, with 4 bases between them. The CDR3 has 12 residues. CDR3 nucleotides: TGTGCCAGCAGTTTAGAAAACGGGGAGCTGTTTTTT. It translates to CASSLENGELFF.

This clonotype is a singleton in its sample. The chain joins TRBV7-2 to TRBJ1-1; 8 bases match TRBD1. V dropped 5 bases and J dropped 4; count of bases not matched to a gene: 9. The CDR3 length is 15 residues. Germline V lookup: CDR1 SGHTA, CDR2 FQGNSA. CDR3 sequence: CASSPKQGVSTEAFF. Written as DNA, the CDR3 is TGTGCCAGCAGCCCTAAACAGGGGGTAAGCACTGAAGCTTTCTTT.

This clonotype was detected only a few times. The chain uses TRBV19 and TRBJ1-6; D not certain. The CDR3 consists of 15 residues. V was clipped by 5 bases and J by 7 bases, with 15 bases between them. Germline CDR1 is LNHDA and CDR2 is SQIVND (reference sequence). This CDR3 is CASSWADNVNSPLHF. The CDR3 coding sequence is TGTGCCAGTAGTTGGGCAGACAATGTGAATTCACCCCTCCACTTT.